The present entry profiles one TCR beta chain with its context. These data originate in a study of blood T cell repertoires in COVID-19. Looking at the study overall: There were acute and convalescent COVID-19 samples, and they came from the United States, Italy and Spain. Sample material is recorded as cDNA or gDNA derived from T cells, B-cell-depleted T cells, or PBMCs.

The CDR3 length is 17 residues. V shed 3 bases and J shed 4 bases, with 21 bases lying between them. Germline V gives CDR1 KGHSH, CDR2 LQKENI. Original processing notes: Reference gene primer amplification gave estimated nucleated cell counts. Sequencing used immunoSEQ multiplex PCR; TCRdb keeps in-frame clones, though not all of them. V, J and clone size are taken as reported in that table, and D and trimming were inferred from the DNA itself. The data hold 120,000 to 150,000 clones, with 88% observed a single time. The sample comprised peripheral blood. The chain has TRBV18 and TRBJ1-1; unclear D gene. This TCR was sampled from a man between 60 and 75 years old with active or convalescent COVID-19. The CDR3 sequence is CASSPGPDLFRGTEAFF. The CDR3 region has the DNA TGTGCCAGCTCACCGGGTCCGGACCTTTTTCGGGGCACTGAAGCTTTCTTT.